This T cell receptor beta chain was observed in a study of OX40 agonist ivuxolimab in advanced cancers. Study context: Hepatocellular carcinoma, melanoma, renal cell or head and neck cancer occurred in dose-escalation patients.

Assay: immunoSEQ multiplex PCR; the TCRdb copy retains only in-frame clones and omits some. This table holds about 84,000 clones, roughly 94% found once. Germline V gene data show CDR1 as SEHNR and CDR2 as FQNEAQ (reference sequence). The CDR3 is 15 residues long. Trimming took off 4 bases at V and 1 base at J, with 13 bases between the two ends. This specimen consisted of CD4+ or CD8+ T cells sorted from blood, obtained in a trial of the OX40 agonist ivuxolimab. V is TRBV7-9 and J is TRBJ1-1; no clear D. The TCR comes from an adult with an advanced solid tumor such as melanoma, head and neck, liver or kidney cancer. This CDR3 is CASSWVGSPNTEAFF. The CDR3 coding sequence is TGTGCCAGCAGCTGGGTTGGGTCCCCGAACACTGAAGCTTTCTTT.